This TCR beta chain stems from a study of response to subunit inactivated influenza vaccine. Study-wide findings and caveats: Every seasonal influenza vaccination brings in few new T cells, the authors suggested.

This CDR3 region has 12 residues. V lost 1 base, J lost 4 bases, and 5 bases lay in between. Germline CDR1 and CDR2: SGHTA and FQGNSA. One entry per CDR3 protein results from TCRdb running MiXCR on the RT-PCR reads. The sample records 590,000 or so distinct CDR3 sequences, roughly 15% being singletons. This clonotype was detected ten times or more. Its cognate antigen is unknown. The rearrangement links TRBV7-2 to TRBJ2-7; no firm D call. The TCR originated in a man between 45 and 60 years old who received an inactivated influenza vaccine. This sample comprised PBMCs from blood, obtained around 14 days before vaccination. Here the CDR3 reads CASSLVRYEQYF. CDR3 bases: TGTGCCAGCAGCTTAGTCAGATACGAGCAGTACTTC.